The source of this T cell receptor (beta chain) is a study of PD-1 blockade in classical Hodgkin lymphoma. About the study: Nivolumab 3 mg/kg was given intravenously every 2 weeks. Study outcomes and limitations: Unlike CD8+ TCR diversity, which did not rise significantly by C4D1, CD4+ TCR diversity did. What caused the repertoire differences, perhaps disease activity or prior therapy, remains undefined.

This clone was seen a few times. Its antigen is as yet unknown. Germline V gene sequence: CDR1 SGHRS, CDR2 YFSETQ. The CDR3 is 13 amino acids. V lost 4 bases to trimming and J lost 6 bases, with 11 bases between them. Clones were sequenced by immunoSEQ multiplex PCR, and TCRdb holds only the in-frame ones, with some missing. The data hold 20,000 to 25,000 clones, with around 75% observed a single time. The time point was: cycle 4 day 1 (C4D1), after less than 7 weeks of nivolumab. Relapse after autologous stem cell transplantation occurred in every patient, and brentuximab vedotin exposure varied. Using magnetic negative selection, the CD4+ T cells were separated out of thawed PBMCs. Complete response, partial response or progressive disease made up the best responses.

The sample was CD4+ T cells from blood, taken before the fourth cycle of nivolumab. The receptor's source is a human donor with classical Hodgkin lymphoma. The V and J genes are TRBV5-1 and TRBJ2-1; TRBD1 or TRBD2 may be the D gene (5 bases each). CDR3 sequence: CASSAGTTNEQFF. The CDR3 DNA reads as TGCGCCAGCAGCGCCGGGACCACCAATGAGCAGTTCTTC. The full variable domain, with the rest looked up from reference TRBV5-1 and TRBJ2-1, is KAGVTQTPRYLIKTRGQQVTLSCSPISGHRSVSWYQQTPGQGLQFLFEYFSETQRNKGNFPGRFSGRQFSNSRSEMNVSTLELGDSALYLCASSAGTTNEQFFGPGTRLTVL.